Included here is one T cell receptor (beta chain) sequence, with context. Antigen unknown. The germline V gene has CDR1 MGHRA and CDR2 YSYEKL. Trimming cost V 4 bases and J 8 bases; bases outside gene matches: 7. CDR3 length equals 13 residues. The data were obtained in a study of T cell responses to AZD1222 COVID-19 vaccine. Study conclusions and caveats: After the peak T cell response, and only then, were repertoires sampled.

Sequenced by immunoSEQ multiplex PCR; TCRdb stores in-frame clones only, minus some. The repertoire has some 80,000 clones, roughly 83% of them found once; the top ten carry 8.7%. This sequence joins TRBV4-1 and TRBJ1-1; TRBD1 matches at 7 bases. The sequence derives from an adult in good health. The input for sequencing was peripheral blood, taken on day 0 of AZD1222 vaccination. The CDR3 loop is CASSRSTGTEAFF. The CDR3 nucleotides read TGCGCCAGCAGCCGTTCGACAGGGACGGAAGCTTTCTTT.